Below, one TCR beta chain is given with its context. Its antigen is undetermined. The repertoire was sequenced with immunoSEQ multiplex PCR; TCRdb's copy has only in-frame clones and lacks some. Here the sample spans some 180,000 clones, approximately 92% being singletons. This specimen comes from a study of T cell responses to AZD1222 COVID-19 vaccine. Broader study findings: The donor cohort was predominantly white British with a female majority, and clonal diversity may have been underestimated. Without day 14 samples, only post-peak T cell repertoires were studied. Baseline testing showed seropositivity in only six AZD1222 recipients.

The CDR3 sequence is 13 residues long. Trimming removed 9 bases from V and 1 base from J, with 12 bases in between. The TCR sequence derives from an adult in good health. The chain is built from TRBV12-3 or TRBV12-4 and TRBJ1-1, with D tentatively TRBD1 (6 bases). The sample consisted of peripheral blood, taken on day 0 of AZD1222 vaccination. In DNA form, the CDR3 reads TGTGCCAGTGGAAAGGGGGGGAACACTGAAGCTTTCTTT. Translation: CASGKGGNTEAFF.